One sample yielded the 27 T cell receptor beta chains listed below, sequenced in a study of blood T cell repertoires in COVID-19. Measured with immunoSEQ multiplex PCR; TCRdb has only the in-frame clones, and not every one. In the table there are about 160,000 clones, roughly 80% of which are singletons. Sample: PBMCs or T cells enriched from blood (not recorded which). The receptors originated from a woman aged 55-69 years who had recovered from COVID-19.

The chain combines TRBV10-3 with TRBJ2-5; 7 bases match TRBD2. Germline CDR1 is ENHRY and CDR2 is SYGVKD. V was pared by 7 bases and J by 5 bases, with 10 bases of the junction left unmatched. The length of the CDR3 is 14 residues. The CDR3 sequence: CAIKPGGEGETQYF. Written as DNA, the CDR3 is TGTGCCATCAAACCCGGCGGGGAGGGGGAGACCCAGTACTTC.

The chain recombines TRBV18 with TRBJ2-7; 8 nucleotides match TRBD1. From germline, CDR1 is KGHSH and CDR2 LQKENI. J lost 1 base, V lost 6 bases, and 8 bases had no gene match. There are 15 residues in the CDR3. The chain's CDR3 is CASSRQGTYSYEQYF. In nucleotides, the CDR3 is TGTGCCAGCTCCCGACAGGGGACTTATTCCTACGAGCAGTACTTC.

This clone showed up many times. This chain links TRBV12-3 or TRBV12-4 with TRBJ2-3; D remains ambiguous. V lost 6 bases to trimming and J lost 3 bases, with 4 bases between them. The length of the CDR3 is 11 residues. CDR3 in amino acids: CASSLTDTQYF. The CDR3 DNA reads TGTGCCAGCAGCCTAACAGATACGCAGTATTTT.

The V call is TRBV19, the J call TRBJ1-3; a weak D match, TRBD1 (6 bases). This CDR3 comprises 15 residues. Germline V CDR1 and CDR2: LNHDA, SQIVND (reference sequence). The ends were cut back, 6 bases at V and 0 bases at J, with 12 bases in the middle. CDR3 DNA: TGTGCCAGTAGCCATACAGGGAGCTCTGGAAACACCATATATTTT. Its translation: CASSHTGSSGNTIYF. The complete variable domain, with remaining parts taken from reference TRBV19 and TRBJ1-3, reads DGGITQSPKYLFRKEGQNVTLSCEQNLNHDAMYWYRQDPGQGLRLIYYSQIVNDFQKGDIAEGYSVSREKKESFPLTVTSAQKNPTAFYLCASSHTGSSGNTIYFGEGSWLTVV.

The V gene is TRBV2, the J gene TRBJ2-3; 10 bases are shared with TRBD2. Trimming removed 5 bases from V and 8 bases from J; junction bases left unmatched: 7. Germline V gene data show CDR1 as SNHLY and CDR2 as FYNNEI. This CDR3 comprises 14 residues. CDR3 DNA: TGTGCCAGCAGTAAGGAGCTAGCGGGGGCTACGCAGTATTTT. This sequence encodes CASSKELAGATQYF.

V is TRBV6-6 and J is TRBJ1-2; TRBD1 matches 7 bases. Germline V gene lookup returns CDR1 MNHNY and CDR2 SVGAGI (reference sequence). This CDR3 contains 15 residues. With 5 bases clipped from V and 2 bases from J, the junction kept 8 bases outside the gene matches. The CDR3 DNA reads TGTGCCAGCAGTACCACACAGGGGTCGAACTATGGCTACACCTTC. It encodes CASSTTQGSNYGYTF.

This clone is a singleton in its sample. The CDR3 DNA is TGTGCCAGCAGCGTAGTGGGACTAGCTCATGAGCAGTTCTTC. Translation gives CASSVVGLAHEQFF. The genes are TRBV9 and TRBJ2-1, with TRBD2 matching 9 bases. From germline, CDR1 is SGDLS and CDR2 YYNGEE. V shed 0 bases, J shed 8 bases, and the junction held 3 bases outside the gene matches. This CDR3 has 14 amino acids.

Only a few counts were recorded for this clone. V and J are TRBV5-4 and TRBJ2-5; tentative D call: TRBD2 (5 bases). CDR1 and CDR2 from the germline V gene are SGHNT and YYREEE (reference sequence). The V and J ends lost 2 bases and 1 base respectively, with 6 bases between them. The CDR3 sequence is 13 residues long. CDR3 DNA: TGTGCCAGCAGCTTCCGGGGCCAAGAGACCCAGTACTTC. The encoded protein is CASSFRGQETQYF.

This chain joins TRBV5-1 and TRBJ1-2; TRBD1 matches at 10 bases. CDR3 length equals 14 residues. Trimming cost V 3 bases and J 3 bases; bases outside gene matches: 2. Germline CDR1 SGHRS, CDR2 YFSETQ. CDR3 sequence: CASSSGTGDYGYTF. Written as DNA, the CDR3 is TGCGCCAGCAGCTCCGGGACAGGGGACTATGGCTACACCTTC.

The V and J genes are TRBV4-2 and TRBJ2-3; TRBD2 matches at 7 bases. The CDR3 loop spans 18 amino acids. With 4 bases clipped from V and 2 bases from J, the junction kept 15 bases outside the gene matches. CDR1 LGHNA and CDR2 YNFKEQ come from the germline V gene. DNA of the CDR3: TGTGCCAGCAGCCCCCGGAATTTCGGGGGACTAAACACAGATACGCAGTATTTT. Translating gives CASSPRNFGGLNTDTQYF.

This clone was picked up one time. The chain carries TRBV18 and TRBJ1-5; D ambiguous. The V and J ends lost 0 bases and 3 bases respectively, with 6 bases between them. This CDR3 is 14 amino acids long. CDR1 KGHSH and CDR2 LQKENI come from the germline V gene. The CDR3 region is CASSPPSTNQPQHF. CDR3 in DNA: TGTGCCAGCTCACCACCGAGTACCAATCAGCCCCAGCATTTT.

This clone was detected only a few times. CDR3 sequence reads: CASSAGVFGANVLTF. CDR3 in DNA: TGTGCCAGCAGCGCAGGGGTGTTTGGGGCCAACGTCCTGACTTTC. V and J are TRBV7-3 and TRBJ2-6; a weak D match, TRBD1 (6 bases). This CDR3 has 15 amino acids. Germline values: CDR1 SGHTA, CDR2 FQGTGA. V was trimmed by 5 bases and J by 3 bases, leaving 11 bases between them.

The chain links TRBV15 to TRBJ2-3; maybe TRBD1 (6 bases). From germline, CDR1 is LNHNV and CDR2 YYDKDF (reference sequence). V was cut by 3 bases and J by 4 bases, with 17 bases left in between. The CDR3 totals 16 residues. The CDR3 nucleotides are TGTGCCACCAGCAGCCTGACAGGACTTCCATCAGATACGCAGTATTTT. It codes for CATSSLTGLPSDTQYF.

The chain employs TRBV29-1 and TRBJ2-7; TRBD1 matches 8 bases. Trimming at V came to 3 bases and at J to 5 bases, leaving 3 bases not matched to a gene. From germline, CDR1 is SQVTM and CDR2 ANQGSEA. The CDR3 covers 12 residues. The CDR3: CSVEDREDEQYF. The CDR3 DNA reads TGCAGCGTTGAGGACAGGGAGGACGAGCAGTACTTC.

The chain carries TRBV7-8 and TRBJ2-5; 8 nucleotides agree with TRBD1. The CDR3 loop spans 14 amino acids. The junction had 7 bases not matched to a gene; V was cut back by 5 bases and J by 5 bases. The V gene's germline CDR1 is SGHVS and CDR2 FQNEAQ. The CDR3 region is CASSGRGRGETQYF. The CDR3 coding sequence is TGTGCCAGCAGCGGCAGGGGGCGCGGGGAGACCCAGTACTTC.

This clone was detected ten times or more. CDR3 coding DNA: TGTGCCAGCAGTTTAGCCGGGGGTGGCAATCAGCCCCAGCATTTT. It codes for CASSLAGGGNQPQHF. The chain employs TRBV27 and TRBJ1-5, with D possibly TRBD1 on 5 matching bases. CDR1 is MNHEY, CDR2 SMNVEV, per germline (reference sequence). The CDR3 extends over 15 amino acids. V was pared by 2 bases and J by 2 bases, with 10 bases between.

The rearrangement links TRBV2 to TRBJ2-2; 10 bases map to TRBD1. V shed 7 bases, J shed 2 bases, and the junction held 4 bases outside the gene matches. This CDR3 comprises 15 residues. Germline V CDR1 and CDR2: SNHLY, FYNNEI. The chain's CDR3 is CASMGDRGNTGELFF. The DNA for the CDR3 is TGTGCCAGCATGGGGGACAGGGGAAACACCGGGGAGCTGTTTTTT.

V is TRBV7-8 and J is TRBJ2-3, with 7 bases lining up with TRBD2. The length of the CDR3 is 16 residues. The V and J ends lost 1 base and 2 bases, in that order; junction bases with no gene match: 6. Germline CDR1 reads SGHVS; CDR2 reads FQNEAQ. CDR3 protein: CASSLDRLATTDTQYF. CDR3 nucleotide sequence: TGTGCCAGCAGCTTAGACCGACTAGCCACCACAGATACGCAGTATTTT.

This sequence joins TRBV6-1 and TRBJ2-7; TRBD1 matches 10 bases. The J segment lost 3 bases and the V segment lost 1 base, leaving 3 bases of the junction unmatched. CDR1 and CDR2 from the germline V gene are MNHNS and SASEGT. This CDR3 region has 15 residues. CDR3 in amino acids: CASSEGTGGFYEQYF. For the CDR3, the DNA is TGTGCCAGCAGTGAAGGGACAGGGGGTTTCTACGAGCAGTACTTC.

This rearrangement joins TRBV6-1 to TRBJ1-6; 8 bases are shared with TRBD1. The CDR3 loop spans 16 amino acids. Germline CDR1 reads MNHNS; CDR2 reads SASEGT. After removal of 2 bases from V and 10 bases from J, the junction contained 10 bases not matched to a gene. This CDR3 reads CASSEFSGGLRSPLHF. In DNA form, the CDR3 reads TGTGCCAGCAGTGAATTCTCAGGGGGCCTGAGATCACCCCTCCACTTT.

This clone was recorded a few times. The chain couples TRBV5-4 to TRBJ2-7, with TRBD2 as a possible D gene (6 bases). The CDR3 runs to 14 residues. Germline CDR1 and CDR2: SGHNT and YYREEE (reference sequence). The V and J ends lost 4 bases and 1 base respectively, with 12 bases between them. The CDR3 reads CASSPGGRSYEQYF. CDR3 DNA sequence: TGTGCCAGCAGCCCCGGAGGGCGGTCCTACGAGCAGTACTTC.

The CDR3 nucleotides read TGTGCCAGCACCCGAAGGGGGTACGGTGAATATCAGCCCCAGCATTTT. It specifies CASTRRGYGEYQPQHF. V is TRBV28 and J is TRBJ1-5, with a tentative D call TRBD1 (6 bases). The V end lost 7 bases, the J end lost 5 bases, and 21 bases lay between the germline ends. The CDR3 loop spans 16 amino acids. Germline-derived CDR1 and CDR2 are MDHEN and SYDVKM.

V and J are TRBV5-1 and TRBJ2-7; weak D call: TRBD1 (5 bases). CDR1 is SGHRS, CDR2 YFSETQ, per germline. Trimming removed 5 bases at V and 6 bases at J, with 18 bases between. This CDR3 is built from 14 residues. The DNA for the CDR3 is TGCGCCAGCAGAATAGGTCCAGGGAAGGCCGAGCAGTACTTC. Protein sequence: CASRIGPGKAEQYF.

This clone came up a few times. The rearrangement joins TRBV30 to TRBJ1-1; 7 bases map to TRBD1. This CDR3 comprises 14 residues. Germline V lookup: CDR1 GTSNPN, CDR2 SVGIG (reference sequence). V shed 3 bases and J 1 base; nucleotides not matched to a gene: 5. The CDR3 protein is CAWRGGQWNTEAFF. The CDR3 DNA follows: TGTGCCTGGAGGGGGGGACAGTGGAACACTGAAGCTTTCTTT.

The chain is built from TRBV11-3 and TRBJ2-1; D call uncertain. Trimming took off 4 bases at V and 5 bases at J, with 9 bases between the two ends. The CDR3 totals 13 residues. Germline lookup yields CDR1 SGHNT and CDR2 YENEEA. The CDR3 sequence is CASSSNTDNEQFF. The CDR3 DNA reads as TGTGCCAGCAGCTCCAATACAGACAATGAGCAGTTCTTC.

The rearrangement joins TRBV7-9 to TRBJ2-1; maybe TRBD1 (7 bases). Looked up from germline, CDR1 is SEHNR and CDR2 is FQNEAQ (reference sequence). Trimming cost V 5 bases and J 6 bases, with 17 bases left between them. The CDR3 totals 15 residues. CDR3 sequence: CASSQAAGGGNEQFF. The DNA of the CDR3 is TGTGCCAGCAGCCAGGCGGCAGGGGGAGGCAATGAGCAGTTCTTC.

The chain uses TRBV2 and TRBJ2-3; 13 positions match TRBD2. Germline V gene data show CDR1 as SNHLY and CDR2 as FYNNEI. The V and J ends lost 6 bases and 2 bases, in that order; junction bases with no gene match: 5. CDR3 length: 16 residues. In DNA, the CDR3 is TGTGCCAGCAGACGAGGACTAGCGGGGGTCACAGATACGCAGTATTTT. Protein: CASRRGLAGVTDTQYF.